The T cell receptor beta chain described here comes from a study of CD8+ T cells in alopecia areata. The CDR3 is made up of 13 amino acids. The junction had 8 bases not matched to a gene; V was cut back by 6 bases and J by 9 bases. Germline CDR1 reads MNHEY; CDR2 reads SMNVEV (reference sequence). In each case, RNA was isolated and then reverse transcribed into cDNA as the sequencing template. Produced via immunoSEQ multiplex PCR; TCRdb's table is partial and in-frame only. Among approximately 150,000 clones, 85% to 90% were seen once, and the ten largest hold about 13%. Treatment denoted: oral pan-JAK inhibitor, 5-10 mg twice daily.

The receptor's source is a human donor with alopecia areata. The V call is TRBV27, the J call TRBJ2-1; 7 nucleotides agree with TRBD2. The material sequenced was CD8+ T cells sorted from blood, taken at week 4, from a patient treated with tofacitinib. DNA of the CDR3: TGTGCCAGCAGCACCGGACTAGACATTGAGCAGTTCTTC. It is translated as CASSTGLDIEQFF.